This T cell receptor beta chain was observed in a study of T cell responses to AZD1222 COVID-19 vaccine. Study in general: Investigators merged groups given second doses at roughly 4 or roughly 12 weeks. Study-level results: Vaccine-related CD4 TCRs covered spike, predominating at 160-218 and 743-854. Only after the peak T cell response were repertoires sampled. Donors, mostly white British, included more females; clonal diversity was possibly underestimated.

The CDR3 has 14 residues. Trimming took off 3 bases at V and 0 bases at J, with 5 bases between the two ends. Germline V gene sequence: CDR1 MGHDK, CDR2 SYGVNS. On this clone itself: Antigen unknown.

The method was immunoSEQ multiplex PCR; TCRdb's version includes in-frame clones alone and lacks a portion of them. The table lists 80,000 or so clones, around four fifths of them singletons, with about 3.1% in the top ten. The J gene is TRBJ2-2, the V gene TRBV25-1, with D unresolved. Sequencing used peripheral blood, obtained on day 0 of AZD1222 vaccination. This receptor was taken from an adult in good health. The CDR3 DNA sequence: TGTGCCAGCAGTGACGACTCGAACACCGGGGAGCTGTTTTTT. Protein sequence: CASSDDSNTGELFF.